One and the same sample provided the 4 T cell receptor beta chains below, sequenced in a study of PD-L1 blockade in urothelial cancer. TCRdb's copy holds only in-frame clones and misses some; the assay was immunoSEQ multiplex PCR. This sample has over 2,000 clones, with 37% found just once. Sequencing used tumor tissue, obtained before atezolizumab (anti-PD-L1) treatment. The receptor set was obtained from a man aged 55 to 70 with urothelial cancer.

This clone appeared a few times. J is TRBJ2-2 and V is TRBV6-7, with D perhaps being TRBD1 or TRBD2 (6 bases each). TRBV6-7 has ORF status, its function being uncertain. V gave up 4 bases and J gave up 3 bases, with 12 bases separating them. The CDR3 is 15 residues long. The CDR3 protein is CASSLTGGDTGELFF. DNA for the CDR3: TGTGCCAGCAGTTTGACAGGAGGGGACACCGGGGAGCTGTTTTTT.

The rearrangement links TRBV11-3 to TRBJ1-5, with TRBD1 identical over 7 bases. The CDR3 loop spans 15 amino acids. The germline CDR1 and CDR2 sequences are SGHNT and YENEEA. The V segment lost 5 bases and the J segment 1 base; nucleotides outside the gene matches: 5. The CDR3 protein is CASSRQGSSNQPQHF. DNA for the CDR3: TGTGCCAGCAGCAGACAGGGCTCAAGCAATCAGCCCCAGCATTTT. The entire variable domain, with the rest obtained from reference TRBV11-3 and TRBJ1-5, is as follows: EAGVVQSPRYKIIEKKQPVAFWCNPISGHNTLYWYLQNLGQGPELLIRYENEEAVDDSQLPKDRFSAERLKGVDSTLKIQPAELGDSAVYLCASSRQGSSNQPQHFGDGTRLSIL.

This chain uses TRBV6-8 with TRBJ2-1, with 10 bases matching TRBD2. In germline, CDR1 is MNHGY, CDR2 SAAAGT. V gave up 2 bases and J gave up 6 bases; unmatched junction bases: 7. The CDR3 consists of 16 residues. Here the CDR3 DNA reads TGTGCCAGCAGTTACCCCCCCAGCGGGGGGGTCAATGAGCAGTTCTTC. This codes for CASSYPPSGGVNEQFF.

Only one count was recorded for this clone. The chain joins TRBV12-5 to TRBJ2-2; 7 bases are a match to TRBD2. From germline, CDR1 is LGHNT and CDR2 FRNRAP. The CDR3 runs to 13 residues. Germline trimming cut 4 bases from V and 7 bases from J; bases unmatched to any gene: 3. This CDR3 is CASGSRTSGELFF. The CDR3 coding sequence is TGTGCTAGTGGTTCCCGGACTAGCGGGGAGCTGTTTTTT.